Sequencing of this T cell receptor (beta chain) was carried out in a study of early T cells in non-severe SARS-CoV-2 infection. Study overall: Unpaired chains resulted from sequencing bulk RNA of unsorted whole blood.

The study's findings and limits: Sequences matched to VDJdb favored anti-spike CD8 responses, while private and CD4 specificities were missed.

The V gene lost 4 bases and the J gene lost 0 bases, with 13 bases spanning the gap. Germline V gene data show CDR1 as LGHDT and CDR2 as YNNKEL (reference sequence). The CDR3 totals 16 residues. Researchers attached unique molecular identifiers to individual cDNA molecules. TCRdb redid the calling of the 5' RACE reads with MiXCR, one entry per CDR3 protein. The repertoire holds some 96,000 distinct CDR3 sequences, about 16% seen once, with 4.5% to 7% in the top ten. As to this clonotype: Its antigen is as yet unknown.

The source material was whole blood. The clonotype originates from an adult who was a healthcare worker with PCR-confirmed SARS-CoV-2 infection or an uninfected control (not recorded which). J is TRBJ2-4 and V is TRBV3-1, with D possibly called TRBD1 or TRBD2 (5 bases each). The CDR3 nucleotides read TGTGCCAGCAGCCCCGGGGCTATCCTAGCCAAAAACATTCAGTACTTC. This encodes CASSPGAILAKNIQYF. Combining the CDR3 with reference TRBV3-1 and TRBJ2-4 gives the whole variable domain DTAVSQTPKYLVTQMGNDKSIKCEQNLGHDTMYWYKQDSKKFLKIMFSYNNKELIINETVPNRFSPKSPDKAHLNLHINSLELGDSAVYFCASSPGAILAKNIQYFGAGTRLSVL.